This TCR beta chain was recovered during a study of TET2 disruption in CD19-targeted CAR T cells. On this clone itself: Its target is unknown. The read falls 3 residues short of the CDR3 end, and the missing part is taken from the germline J gene.

Documented treatment: autologous CTL019 cells: CD19 CAR with 4-1BB and CD3 zeta domains. Assay used: immunoSEQ multiplex PCR; TCRdb lists only in-frame clones, some missing. The listing contains under 30,000 clones. CDR1 and CDR2 from the germline V gene are SNHLY and FYNNEI. The CDR3 totals 16 residues. Trimming took 5 bases from V and 4 from J; bases not matched to a gene: 12. This TCR came from a man in his 70s with chronic lymphocytic leukemia. Sample: CD8- CAR+ T cells sorted from cultured blood T cells, taken for CD19 CAR T cell therapy. Documented subset: CD8-negative CAR-positive T cells from the infusion product. The gene calls are TRBV2 and TRBJ2-5; 8 bases align to TRBD1. CDR3 residues: CASSQGATGAGETQYF. The covered CDR3 bases are TGTGCCAGCAGTCAGGGGGCAACGGGGGCTGGAGAGACC.